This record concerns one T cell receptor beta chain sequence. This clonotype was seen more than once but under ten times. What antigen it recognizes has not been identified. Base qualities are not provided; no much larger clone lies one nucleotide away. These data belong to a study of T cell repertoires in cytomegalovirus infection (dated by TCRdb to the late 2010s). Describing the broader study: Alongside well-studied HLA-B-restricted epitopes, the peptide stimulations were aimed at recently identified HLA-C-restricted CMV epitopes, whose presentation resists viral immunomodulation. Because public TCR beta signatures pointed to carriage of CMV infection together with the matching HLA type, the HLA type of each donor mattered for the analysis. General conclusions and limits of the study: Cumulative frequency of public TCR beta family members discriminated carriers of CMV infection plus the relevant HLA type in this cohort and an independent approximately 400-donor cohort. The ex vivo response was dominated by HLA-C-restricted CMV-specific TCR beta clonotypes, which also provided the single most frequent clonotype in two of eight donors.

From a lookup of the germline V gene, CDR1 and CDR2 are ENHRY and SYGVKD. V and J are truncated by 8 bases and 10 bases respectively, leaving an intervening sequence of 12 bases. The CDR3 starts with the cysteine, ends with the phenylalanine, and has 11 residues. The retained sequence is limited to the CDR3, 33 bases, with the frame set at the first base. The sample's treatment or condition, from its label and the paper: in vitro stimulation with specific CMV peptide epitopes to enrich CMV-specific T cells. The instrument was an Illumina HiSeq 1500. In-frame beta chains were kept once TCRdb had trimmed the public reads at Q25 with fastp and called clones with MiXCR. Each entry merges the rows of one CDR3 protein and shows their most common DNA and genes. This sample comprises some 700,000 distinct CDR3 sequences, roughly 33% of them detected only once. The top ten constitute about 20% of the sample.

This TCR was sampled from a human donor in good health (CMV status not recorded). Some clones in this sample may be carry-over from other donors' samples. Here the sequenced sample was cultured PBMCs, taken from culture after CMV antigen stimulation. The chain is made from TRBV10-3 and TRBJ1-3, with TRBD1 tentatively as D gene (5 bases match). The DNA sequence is TGTGCCATCGGGAGCCGGACAACCATATATTTT. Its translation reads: CAIGSRTTIYF.